What follows is one T cell receptor (beta chain) and its context. Its matching antigen is unknown. Sequencing of TCR beta was undertaken in CD8+ and CD4+ T cells derived from blood. The germline V gene has CDR1 SGHRS and CDR2 YFSETQ. V shed 2 bases, J shed 5 bases, and the junction held 8 bases outside the gene matches. The CDR3 is made up of 15 amino acids. The sample originates from a study of CD8 T cells in Susac syndrome. Overall study: When their blood was taken, the Susac syndrome patients had either not yet had any therapy, were taking corticosteroids, or were taking intravenous immunoglobulin alone. Overall study findings and caveats: CD4+ repertoires of Susac syndrome patients lacked detectable clonal expansion.

RNA in amounts of roughly 0.45 to 1 ug was reverse transcribed with random hexamers. From the immunoSEQ multiplex PCR reads, TCRdb called clonotypes with MiXCR, one entry per CDR3 protein. This table has 71,000 or so distinct CDR3 sequences, just over 90% appearing once. This TCR derives from a human donor with Susac syndrome. The rearrangement links TRBV5-1 to TRBJ2-5, with TRBD1 identical over 8 bases. Input material: CD4+ T cells from PBMCs. The CDR3 DNA reads TGCGCCAGCAGCTTTAGGACAGGGAGGATGGAGACCCAGTACTTC. The encoded protein is CASSFRTGRMETQYF.